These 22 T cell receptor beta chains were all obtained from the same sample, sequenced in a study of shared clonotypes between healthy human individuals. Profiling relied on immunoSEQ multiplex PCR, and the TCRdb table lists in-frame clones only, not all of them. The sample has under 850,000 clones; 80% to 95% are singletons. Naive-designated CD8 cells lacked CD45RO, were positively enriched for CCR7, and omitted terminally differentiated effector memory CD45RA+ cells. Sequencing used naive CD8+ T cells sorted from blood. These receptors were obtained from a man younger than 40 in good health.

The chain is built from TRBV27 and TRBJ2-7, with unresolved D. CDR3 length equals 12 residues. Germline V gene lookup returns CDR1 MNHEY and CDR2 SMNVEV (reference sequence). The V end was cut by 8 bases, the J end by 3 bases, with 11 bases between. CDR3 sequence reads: CASGRNVYEQYF. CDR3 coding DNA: TGTGCCAGCGGCCGAAACGTCTACGAGCAGTACTTC.

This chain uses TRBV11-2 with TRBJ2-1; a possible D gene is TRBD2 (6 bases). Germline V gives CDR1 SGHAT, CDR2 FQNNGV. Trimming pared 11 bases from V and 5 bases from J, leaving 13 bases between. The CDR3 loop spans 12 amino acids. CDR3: CAEVRENNEQFF. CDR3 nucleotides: TGTGCCGAAGTGCGGGAAAACAATGAGCAGTTCTTC.

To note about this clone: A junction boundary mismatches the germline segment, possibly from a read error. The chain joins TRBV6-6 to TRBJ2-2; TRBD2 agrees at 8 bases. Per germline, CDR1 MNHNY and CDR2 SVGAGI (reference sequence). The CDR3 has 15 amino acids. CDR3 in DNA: TGTGCCAGCAGATGGAGCGGGAGAGACACCGGGGGGCTGTTTTTT. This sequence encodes CASRWSGRDTGGLFF.

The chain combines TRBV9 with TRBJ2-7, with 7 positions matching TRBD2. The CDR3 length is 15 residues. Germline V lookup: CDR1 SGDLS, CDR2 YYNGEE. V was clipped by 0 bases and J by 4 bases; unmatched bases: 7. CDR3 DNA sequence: TGTGCCAGCAGCGTAGCCGGGCGGGGAGGGTACGAGCAGTACTTC. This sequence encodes CASSVAGRGGYEQYF.

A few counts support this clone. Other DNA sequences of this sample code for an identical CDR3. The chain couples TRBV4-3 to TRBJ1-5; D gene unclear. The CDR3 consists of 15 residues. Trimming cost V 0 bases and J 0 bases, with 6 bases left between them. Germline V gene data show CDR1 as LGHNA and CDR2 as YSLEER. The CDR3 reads CASSQDRYSNQPQHF. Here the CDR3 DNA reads TGCGCCAGCAGCCAAGACCGGTATAGCAATCAGCCCCAGCATTTT.

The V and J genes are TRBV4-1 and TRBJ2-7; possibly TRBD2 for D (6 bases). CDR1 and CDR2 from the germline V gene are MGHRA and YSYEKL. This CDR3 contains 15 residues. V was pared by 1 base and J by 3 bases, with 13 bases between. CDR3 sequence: CASSQVTGDRYEQYF. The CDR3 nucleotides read TGCGCCAGCAGCCAAGTTACGGGAGACCGCTACGAGCAGTACTTC.

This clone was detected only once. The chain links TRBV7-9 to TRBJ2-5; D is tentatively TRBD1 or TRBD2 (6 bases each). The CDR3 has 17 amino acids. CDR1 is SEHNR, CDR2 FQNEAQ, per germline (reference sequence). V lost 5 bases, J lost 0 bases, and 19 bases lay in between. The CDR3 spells CASSTRGAGTDQETQYF. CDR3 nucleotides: TGTGCCAGCAGCACGAGGGGGGCAGGTACAGACCAAGAGACCCAGTACTTC.

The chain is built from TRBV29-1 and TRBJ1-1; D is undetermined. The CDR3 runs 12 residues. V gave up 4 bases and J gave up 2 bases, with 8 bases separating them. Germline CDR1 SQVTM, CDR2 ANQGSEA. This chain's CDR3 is CSVVVINTEAFF. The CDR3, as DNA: TGCAGCGTTGTGGTCATAAACACTGAAGCTTTCTTT.

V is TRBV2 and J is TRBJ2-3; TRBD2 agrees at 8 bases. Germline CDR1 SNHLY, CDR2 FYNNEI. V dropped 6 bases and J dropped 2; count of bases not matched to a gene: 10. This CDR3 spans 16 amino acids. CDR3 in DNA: TGTGCCAGCAGGGAACCGAGCGGGGGCCCCACAGATACGCAGTATTTT. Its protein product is CASREPSGGPTDTQYF.

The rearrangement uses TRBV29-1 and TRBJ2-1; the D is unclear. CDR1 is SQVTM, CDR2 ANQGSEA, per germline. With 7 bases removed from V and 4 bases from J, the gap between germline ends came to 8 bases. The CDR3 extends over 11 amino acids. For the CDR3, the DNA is TGCAGCGGGTACCATTACAATGAGCAGTTCTTC. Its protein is CSGYHYNEQFF.

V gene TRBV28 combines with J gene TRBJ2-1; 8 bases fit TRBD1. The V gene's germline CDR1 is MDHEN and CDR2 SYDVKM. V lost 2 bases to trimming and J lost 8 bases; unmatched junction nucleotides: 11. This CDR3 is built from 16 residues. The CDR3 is CASSLRQGALEDEQFF. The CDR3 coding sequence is TGTGCCAGCAGTTTAAGGCAGGGGGCTTTGGAGGATGAGCAGTTCTTC.

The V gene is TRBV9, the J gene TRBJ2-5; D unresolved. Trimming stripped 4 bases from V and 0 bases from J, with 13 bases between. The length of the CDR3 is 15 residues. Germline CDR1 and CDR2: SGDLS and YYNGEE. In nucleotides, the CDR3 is TGTGCCAGCAGCTCCCCGGTGGGTTACCAAGAGACCCAGTACTTC. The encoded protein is CASSSPVGYQETQYF.

CDR3 in amino acids: CASKGGFEQYF. The CDR3 coding sequence is TGTGCCAGCAAGGGCGGATTCGAGCAGTACTTC. The chain carries TRBV28 and TRBJ2-7; D unclear. The CDR3 is 11 residues long. Germline CDR1 and CDR2: MDHEN and SYDVKM. The germline V and J ends were trimmed by 7 bases and 6 bases, with 10 bases remaining between them.

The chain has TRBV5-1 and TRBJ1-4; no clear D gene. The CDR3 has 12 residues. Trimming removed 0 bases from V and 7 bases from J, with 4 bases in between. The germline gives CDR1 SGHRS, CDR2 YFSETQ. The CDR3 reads CASSLGGEKLFF. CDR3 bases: TGCGCCAGCAGCTTGGGTGGTGAAAAACTGTTTTTT.

The CDR3 nucleotides are TGTGCCAGCAGCTTCTCCTGGGGGCAGGGGATCTACAATGAGCAGTTCTTC. This sequence encodes CASSFSWGQGIYNEQFF. The chain is built from TRBV11-3 and TRBJ2-1, with D maybe TRBD1 (6 bases). Germline-derived CDR1 and CDR2 are SGHNT and YENEEA. There are 17 residues in the CDR3. V lost 3 bases to trimming and J lost 3 bases, with 18 bases between them.

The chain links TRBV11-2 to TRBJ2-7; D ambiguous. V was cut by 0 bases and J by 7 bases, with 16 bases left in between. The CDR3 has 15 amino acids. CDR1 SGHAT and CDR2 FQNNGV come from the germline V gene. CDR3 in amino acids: CASSLDQGMSREQYF. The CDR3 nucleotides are TGTGCCAGCAGCTTAGATCAAGGGATGTCGAGGGAGCAGTACTTC.

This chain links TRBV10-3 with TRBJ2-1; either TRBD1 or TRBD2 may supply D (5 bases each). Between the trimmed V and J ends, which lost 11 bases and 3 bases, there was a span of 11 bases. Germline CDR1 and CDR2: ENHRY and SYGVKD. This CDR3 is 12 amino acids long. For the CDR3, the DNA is TGTGCCGTCCGGGACCTCTACAATGAGCAGTTCTTC. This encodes CAVRDLYNEQFF.

The CDR3 DNA sequence: TGTGCCAGCAGCTTAGCCCGGACTAGCGGGCCAGATACGCAGTATTTT. The encoded protein is CASSLARTSGPDTQYF. The chain is built from TRBV7-9 and TRBJ2-3; 11 bases map to TRBD2. The CDR3 length is 16 residues. Germline CDR1 and CDR2: SEHNR and FQNEAQ (reference sequence). Trimming took 0 bases from V and 4 from J; bases not matched to a gene: 3.

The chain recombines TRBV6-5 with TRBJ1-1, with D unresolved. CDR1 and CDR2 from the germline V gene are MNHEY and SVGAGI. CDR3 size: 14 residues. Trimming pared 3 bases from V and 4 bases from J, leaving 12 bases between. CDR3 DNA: TGTGCCAGCAGTTATAGGCGCTTGAGCACTGAAGCTTTCTTT. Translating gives CASSYRRLSTEAFF.

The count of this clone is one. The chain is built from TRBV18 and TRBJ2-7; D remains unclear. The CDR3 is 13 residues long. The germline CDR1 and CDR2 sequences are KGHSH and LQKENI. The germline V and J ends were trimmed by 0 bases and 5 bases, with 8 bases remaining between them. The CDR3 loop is CASSPPSSNEQYF. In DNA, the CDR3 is TGTGCCAGCTCACCACCGAGTAGTAACGAGCAGTACTTC.

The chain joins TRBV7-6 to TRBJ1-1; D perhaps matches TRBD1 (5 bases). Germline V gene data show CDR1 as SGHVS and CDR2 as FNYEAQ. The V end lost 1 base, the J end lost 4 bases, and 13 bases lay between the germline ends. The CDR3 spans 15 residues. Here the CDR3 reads CASSLGGSGRTEAFF. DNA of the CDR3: TGTGCCAGCAGCTTAGGCGGGTCAGGGCGCACTGAAGCTTTCTTT.

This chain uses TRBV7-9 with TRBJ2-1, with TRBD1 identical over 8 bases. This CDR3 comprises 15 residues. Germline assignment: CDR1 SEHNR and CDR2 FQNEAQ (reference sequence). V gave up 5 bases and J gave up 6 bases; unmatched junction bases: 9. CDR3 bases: TGTGCCAGCAGCCACGGACAGGGATGGTTCAATGAGCAGTTCTTC. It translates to CASSHGQGWFNEQFF.